This entry describes one T cell receptor beta chain. No antigen is known for it. This sample stems from a study of cytomegalovirus exposure and HLA in healthy donors. Broader study findings: Investigators reported 164 TCR beta chains as tied to cytomegalovirus. Later analysis demonstrated an association between a missense DCLRE1C variant and TCR beta V- and J-gene trimming.

It was with 60 Vbeta and 13 Jbeta primers that the PCR ran. Per the original methods: Later, an analysis found roughly 80 million unique TCR beta chains, and approximately 10 million of these were shared. Data came from immunoSEQ multiplex PCR; TCRdb stores just in-frame clones and leaves some out. For V, J and clone size, that table is used; D and trimming come from the DNA. This sample has over 75,000 clones, with just under 85% found just once. Germline V gene data show CDR1 as MGHRA and CDR2 as YSYEKL. The CDR3 has 14 amino acids. V shed 4 bases and J shed 1 base, with 10 bases lying between them.

The chain recombines TRBV4-1 with TRBJ2-5; no firm D call. The TCR originated in a woman under 30 in good health and CMV-seropositive. The sample taken for sequencing was PBMCs. The CDR3 region has the DNA TGCGCCAGCAGCCGCGGTATCATCCAAGAGACCCAGTACTTC. It specifies CASSRGIIQETQYF.